Presented here are 20 T cell receptor beta chains from one specimen sequenced in a study of shared clonotypes between healthy human individuals. TCRdb keeps only in-frame clones here, not all; method: immunoSEQ multiplex PCR. The data show about 2.4 million clones, roughly nine tenths seen once. Material for sequencing was naive CD4+ T cells sorted from blood. Sample subset: CD45RA+ positively selected. Receptor source: a man between 18 and 29 years old in good health.

The chain has TRBV7-2 and TRBJ2-7, with D possibly matching TRBD1 (6 bases). This CDR3 comprises 13 residues. Trimming cost V 4 bases and J 8 bases, with 15 bases left between them. Germline V CDR1 and CDR2: SGHTA, FQGNSA. CDR3 in amino acids: CASSSSGDRQQYF. The CDR3 bases are TGTGCCAGCAGCTCTTCAGGGGACCGCCAGCAGTACTTC.

Only a few counts were recorded for this clone. The chain links TRBV10-3 to TRBJ1-6; TRBD1 agrees at 9 bases. The CDR3 sequence is 13 residues long. Germline assignment: CDR1 ENHRY and CDR2 SYGVKD. V was clipped by 11 bases and J by 3 bases; unmatched bases: 2. The CDR3 DNA reads as TGTGCCGCGGGACAGGGCTATAATTCACCCCTCCACTTT. This translates into CAAGQGYNSPLHF.

V is TRBV21-1 and J is TRBJ2-6; TRBD1 reflects the table's D call only, with no check against the DNA. TRBV21-1 is recorded as a pseudogene. The CDR3 loop spans 18 amino acids. CDR3: CASSKKNRDRDGANVLTF. In nucleotides, the CDR3 is TGTGCCAGCAGCAAAAAAAATAGGGACAGGGACGGGGCCAACGTCCTGACTTTC.

The chain carries TRBV6-1 and TRBJ2-7; D might be TRBD1 (5 bases). Germline lookup yields CDR1 MNHNS and CDR2 SASEGT. This CDR3 is built from 14 residues. Trimming shortened V by 2 bases and J by 4 bases, and 12 bases separated the two germline ends. The CDR3 region is CASSEWTRAYEQYF. The DNA for the CDR3 is TGTGCCAGCAGTGAATGGACAAGAGCTTACGAGCAGTACTTC.

The chain combines TRBV20-1 with TRBJ2-7; 7 nucleotides agree with TRBD1. Germline V gives CDR1 DFQATT, CDR2 SNEGSKA (reference sequence). V lost 6 bases, J lost 4 bases, and 3 bases stayed unmatched. This CDR3 region has 11 residues. As DNA, the CDR3 is TGCAGTGCCCAGGGGGTGTACGAGCAGTACTTC. This encodes CSAQGVYEQYF.

The CDR3 here is CASSLAGQGGDYTF. In DNA form, the CDR3 reads TGCGCCAGCAGCTTGGCCGGTCAGGGGGGAGACTACACCTTC. This chain links TRBV5-1 with TRBJ1-2; 7 nucleotides match TRBD1. Germline values: CDR1 SGHRS, CDR2 YFSETQ. The V segment lost 0 bases and the J segment 10 bases; nucleotides outside the gene matches: 9. The CDR3 has 14 residues.

This chain connects TRBV6-1 to TRBJ1-5; D ambiguous. Trimming pared 6 bases from V and 0 bases from J, leaving 12 bases between. The CDR3 consists of 15 residues. CDR1 is MNHNS, CDR2 SASEGT, per germline. The CDR3 DNA sequence: TGTGCCAGCAGCATTTCGGGTTATAGCAATCAGCCCCAGCATTTT. This gives the protein CASSISGYSNQPQHF.

This chain connects TRBV7-6 to TRBJ2-7; D is ambiguous. Trimming shortened V by 1 base and J by 4 bases, and 8 bases separated the two germline ends. The CDR3 covers 13 residues. From germline, CDR1 is SGHVS and CDR2 FNYEAQ. CDR3 region: CASSLGVDYEQYF. Written as DNA, the CDR3 is TGTGCCAGCAGCTTAGGCGTGGATTACGAGCAGTACTTC.

The rearrangement uses TRBV30 and TRBJ1-1; D is undetermined. CDR3 size: 11 residues. V was cut by 1 base and J by 7 bases, with 7 bases left in between. Per the germline V gene, CDR1 is GTSNPN and CDR2 is SVGIG (reference sequence). As DNA, the CDR3 is TGTGCCTGGAGTGCGGGTCGTGAAGCTTTCTTT. Translating gives CAWSAGREAFF. Supplemented by reference TRBV30 and TRBJ1-1, the full variable domain reads SQTIHQWPATLVQPVGSPLSLECTVEGTSNPNLYWYRQAAGRGLQLLFYSVGIGQISSEVPQNLSASRPQDRQFILSSKKLLLSDSGFYLCAWSAGREAFFGQGTRLTVV.

In DNA, the CDR3 is TGTGCCACCAGCGGGGGGATTGCCCAAGTGTACAATGAGCAGTTCTTC. Its translation is CATSGGIAQVYNEQFF. The J gene is TRBJ2-1, the V gene TRBV15; D might be TRBD2 (6 bases). The CDR3 contains 16 residues. Trimming removed 5 bases at V and 4 bases at J, with 18 bases between. CDR1 is LNHNV, CDR2 YYDKDF, per germline (reference sequence). Full variable domain (missing parts from reference TRBV15 and TRBJ2-1): DAMVIQNPRYQVTQFGKPVTLSCSQTLNHNVMYWYQQKSSQAPKLLFHYYDKDFNNEADTPDNFQSRRPNTSFCFLDIRSPGLGDTAMYLCATSGGIAQVYNEQFFGPGTRLTVL.

The DNA of the CDR3 is TGTGCCAGCAGTTACGCCAGGGGATATGAAAAACTGTTTTTT. It encodes CASSYARGYEKLFF. This rearrangement joins TRBV6-5 to TRBJ1-4; a weak D match, TRBD1 (6 bases). The CDR3 runs 14 residues. Germline values: CDR1 MNHEY, CDR2 SVGAGI. Trimming left V 2 bases short and J 6 bases short, with 10 bases between.

On this clone: The sample holds other DNA sequences that translate to the same CDR3. This rearrangement joins TRBV5-1 to TRBJ1-5, with 10 bases matching TRBD1. Germline V gene sequence: CDR1 SGHRS, CDR2 YFSETQ. The CDR3 extends over 15 amino acids. Trimming took 5 bases from V and 1 from J; bases not matched to a gene: 3. The CDR3 here is CASSLTGGSNQPQHF. DNA for the CDR3: TGCGCCAGCAGTTTGACAGGGGGCAGCAATCAGCCCCAGCATTTT.

V gene TRBV28 combines with J gene TRBJ1-1; possibly TRBD1 for D (6 bases). Looked up from germline, CDR1 is MDHEN and CDR2 is SYDVKM. The V end lost 7 bases, the J end lost 1 base, and 19 bases lay between the germline ends. The CDR3 consists of 16 residues. The CDR3, as DNA: TGTGCCAGCATTGGGTTCGGGGGCCGACGGAACACTGAAGCTTTCTTT. Amino acid sequence: CASIGFGGRRNTEAFF. Drawing the rest from reference TRBV28 and TRBJ1-1, the complete variable domain is DVKVTQSSRYLVKRTGEKVFLECVQDMDHENMFWYRQDPGLGLRLIYFSYDVKMKEKGDIPEGYSVSREKKERFSLILESASTNQTSMYLCASIGFGGRRNTEAFFGQGTRLTVV.

The chain carries TRBV11-2 and TRBJ2-5; the D gene is possibly TRBD1 (6 bases). This CDR3 contains 15 residues. The germline V gene has CDR1 SGHAT and CDR2 FQNNGV. V shed 1 base and J shed 4 bases, with 13 bases lying between them. As DNA, the CDR3 is TGTGCCAGCAGCTTAGGGAGGCAGGGGACAGAGACCCAGTACTTC. This translates into CASSLGRQGTETQYF.

This rearrangement joins TRBV18 to TRBJ1-1, with 7 bases matching TRBD1. The V and J ends lost 8 bases and 5 bases, in that order; junction bases with no gene match: 8. This CDR3 contains 13 residues. Germline values: CDR1 KGHSH, CDR2 LQKENI. The CDR3 is CASTRQGETEAFF. CDR3 sequence (DNA): TGTGCCAGCACTAGGCAGGGGGAGACTGAAGCTTTCTTT. Looking up the rest from reference TRBV18 and TRBJ1-1 gives the full variable domain: NAGVMQNPRHLVRRRGQEARLRCSPMKGHSHVYWYRQLPEEGLKFMVYLQKENIIDESGMPKERFSAEFPKEGPSILRIQQVVRGDSAAYFCASTRQGETEAFFGQGTRLTVV.

This sequence joins TRBV7-2 and TRBJ1-5; D may be TRBD1 (5 bases). The V gene lost 1 base and the J gene lost 2 bases, with 12 bases spanning the gap. The CDR3 contains 16 residues. The germline gives CDR1 SGHTA, CDR2 FQGNSA. CDR3 residues: CASSLVSGPGNQPQHF. The DNA for the CDR3 is TGTGCCAGCAGCTTAGTTTCAGGGCCGGGCAATCAGCCCCAGCATTTT.

The rearrangement joins TRBV10-3 to TRBJ2-2; no clear D. The V gene lost 10 bases and the J gene lost 6 bases, with 6 bases spanning the gap. The CDR3 has 10 amino acids. CDR1 is ENHRY and CDR2 is SYGVKD in the germline V gene. The CDR3 DNA follows: TGTGCCACCCGGGCCGGGGAGCTGTTTTTT. It yields the protein CATRAGELFF.

V is TRBV4-2 and J is TRBJ2-2; D is unclear. CDR3 length: 15 residues. The germline V gene has CDR1 LGHNA and CDR2 YNFKEQ. Trimming left V 0 bases short and J 4 bases short, with 9 bases between. CDR3 region: CASSQEGSPTGELFF. CDR3 coding DNA: TGTGCCAGCAGCCAAGAGGGCAGTCCCACCGGGGAGCTGTTTTTT.

The chain recombines TRBV30 with TRBJ2-3; D is ambiguous. Looked up from germline, CDR1 is GTSNPN and CDR2 is SVGIG (reference sequence). This CDR3 is built from 12 residues. V gave up 2 bases and J gave up 8 bases, with 11 bases separating them. The CDR3 DNA follows: TGTGCCTGGAGTCCCCCTTCGGGTACGCAGTATTTT. Residues: CAWSPPSGTQYF.

This clone came up once. This chain joins TRBV10-3 and TRBJ2-2; D gene ambiguous. Germline values: CDR1 ENHRY, CDR2 SYGVKD. The CDR3 runs to 15 residues. V lost 3 bases and J lost 6, with 14 bases in between. The CDR3 reads CAISDRQASPGELFF. The CDR3, as DNA: TGTGCCATCAGTGATCGGCAGGCCAGCCCCGGGGAGCTGTTTTTT.